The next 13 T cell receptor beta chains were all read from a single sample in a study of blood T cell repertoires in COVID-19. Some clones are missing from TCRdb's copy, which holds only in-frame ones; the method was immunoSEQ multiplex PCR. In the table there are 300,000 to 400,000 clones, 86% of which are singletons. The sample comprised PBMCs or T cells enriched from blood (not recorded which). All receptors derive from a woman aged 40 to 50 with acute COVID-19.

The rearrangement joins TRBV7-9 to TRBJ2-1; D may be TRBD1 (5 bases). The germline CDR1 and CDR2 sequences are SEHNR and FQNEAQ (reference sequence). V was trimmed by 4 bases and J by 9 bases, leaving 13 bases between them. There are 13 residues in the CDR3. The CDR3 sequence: CASSSSGYSEQFF. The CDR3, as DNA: TGTGCCAGCAGCTCCTCAGGGTATAGTGAGCAGTTCTTC.

The CDR3 DNA is TGTGCCACCAGAGCCAGACTAGTCGAGCAGTACTTC. Translation: CATRARLVEQYF. V gene TRBV24-1 combines with J gene TRBJ2-7, with a possible D match to TRBD2 (6 bases). This CDR3 has 12 residues. Germline loops: CDR1 KGHDR, CDR2 SFDVKD. V gave up 7 bases and J gave up 6 bases, with 12 bases separating them.

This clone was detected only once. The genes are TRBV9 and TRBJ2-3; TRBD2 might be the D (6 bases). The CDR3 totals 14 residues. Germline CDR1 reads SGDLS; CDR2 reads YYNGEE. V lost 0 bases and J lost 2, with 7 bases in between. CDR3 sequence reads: CASSVAGLTDTQYF. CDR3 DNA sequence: TGTGCCAGCAGCGTAGCGGGACTCACAGATACGCAGTATTTT.

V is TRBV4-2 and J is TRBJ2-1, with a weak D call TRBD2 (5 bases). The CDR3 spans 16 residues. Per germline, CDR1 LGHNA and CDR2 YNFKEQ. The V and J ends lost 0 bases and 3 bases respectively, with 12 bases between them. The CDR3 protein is CASSQDLERGYNEQFF. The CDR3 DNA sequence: TGTGCCAGCAGCCAAGATCTTGAACGGGGCTACAATGAGCAGTTCTTC.

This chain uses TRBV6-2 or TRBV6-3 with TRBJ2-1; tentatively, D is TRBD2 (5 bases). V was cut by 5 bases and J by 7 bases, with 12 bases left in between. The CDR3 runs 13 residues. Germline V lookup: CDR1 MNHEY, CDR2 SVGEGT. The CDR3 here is CASSPPPGNEQFF. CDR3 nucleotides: TGTGCCAGCAGTCCCCCTCCGGGAAATGAGCAGTTCTTC.

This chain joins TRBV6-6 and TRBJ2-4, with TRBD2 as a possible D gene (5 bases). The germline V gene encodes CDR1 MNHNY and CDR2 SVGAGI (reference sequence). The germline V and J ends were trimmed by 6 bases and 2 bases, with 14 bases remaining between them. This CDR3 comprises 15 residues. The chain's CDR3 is CASSSPGVTKNIQYF. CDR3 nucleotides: TGTGCCAGCAGCAGCCCCGGGGTTACCAAAAACATTCAGTACTTC.

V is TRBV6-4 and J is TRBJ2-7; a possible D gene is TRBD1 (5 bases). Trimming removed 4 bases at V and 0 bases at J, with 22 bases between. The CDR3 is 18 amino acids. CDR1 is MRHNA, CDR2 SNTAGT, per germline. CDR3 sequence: CASSGWRGAEKSSYEQYF. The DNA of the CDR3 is TGTGCCAGCAGTGGCTGGCGTGGGGCAGAAAAGAGCTCCTACGAGCAGTACTTC.

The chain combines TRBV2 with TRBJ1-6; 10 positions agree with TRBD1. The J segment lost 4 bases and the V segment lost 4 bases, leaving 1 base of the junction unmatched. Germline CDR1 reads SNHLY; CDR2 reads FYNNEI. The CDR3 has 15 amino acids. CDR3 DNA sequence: TGTGCCAGCAGTGGGACAGGGGGGTATAATTCACCCCTCCACTTT. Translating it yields CASSGTGGYNSPLHF.

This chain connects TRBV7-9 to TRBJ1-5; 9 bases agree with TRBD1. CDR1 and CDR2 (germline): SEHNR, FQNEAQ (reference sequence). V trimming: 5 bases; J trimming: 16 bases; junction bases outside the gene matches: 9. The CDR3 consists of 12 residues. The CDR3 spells CASSHQTGGYHF. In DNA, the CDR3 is TGTGCCAGCAGCCATCAGACAGGGGGTTACCATTTT.

CDR3 amino acids: CASTQGSYEQYF. CDR3 DNA sequence: TGTGCCAGCACGCAGGGTTCCTACGAGCAGTACTTC. The chain carries TRBV7-9 and TRBJ2-7, with D maybe TRBD1 (5 bases). This CDR3 contains 12 residues. V was shortened by 7 bases and J by 1 base, with 8 bases between the two germline ends. Per germline, CDR1 SEHNR and CDR2 FQNEAQ (reference sequence).

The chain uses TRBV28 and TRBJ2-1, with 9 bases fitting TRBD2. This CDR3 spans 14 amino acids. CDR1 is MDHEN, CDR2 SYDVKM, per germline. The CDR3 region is CATFLAGRFNEQFF. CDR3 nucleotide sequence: TGTGCTACCTTCCTAGCGGGACGATTCAATGAGCAGTTCTTC. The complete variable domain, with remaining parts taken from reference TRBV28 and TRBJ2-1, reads DVKVTQSSRYLVKRTGEKVFLECVQDMDHENMFWYRQDPGLGLRLIYFSYDVKMKEKGDIPEGYSVSREKKERFSLILESASTNQTSMYLCATFLAGRFNEQFFGPGTRLTVL.

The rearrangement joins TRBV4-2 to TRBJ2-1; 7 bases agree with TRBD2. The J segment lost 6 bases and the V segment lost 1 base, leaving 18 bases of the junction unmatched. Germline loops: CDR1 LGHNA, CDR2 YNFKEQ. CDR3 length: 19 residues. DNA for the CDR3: TGTGCCAGCAGCCAAGTAATGTCCGCGGGAGTAATGAGGAGCAATGAGCAGTTCTTC. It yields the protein CASSQVMSAGVMRSNEQFF.

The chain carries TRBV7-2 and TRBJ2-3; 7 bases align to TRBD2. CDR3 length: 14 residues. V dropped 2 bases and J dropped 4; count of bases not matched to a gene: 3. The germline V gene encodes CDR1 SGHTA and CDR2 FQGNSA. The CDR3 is CASSLYAGADTQYF. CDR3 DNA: TGTGCCAGCAGCTTATATGCGGGGGCAGATACGCAGTATTTT.